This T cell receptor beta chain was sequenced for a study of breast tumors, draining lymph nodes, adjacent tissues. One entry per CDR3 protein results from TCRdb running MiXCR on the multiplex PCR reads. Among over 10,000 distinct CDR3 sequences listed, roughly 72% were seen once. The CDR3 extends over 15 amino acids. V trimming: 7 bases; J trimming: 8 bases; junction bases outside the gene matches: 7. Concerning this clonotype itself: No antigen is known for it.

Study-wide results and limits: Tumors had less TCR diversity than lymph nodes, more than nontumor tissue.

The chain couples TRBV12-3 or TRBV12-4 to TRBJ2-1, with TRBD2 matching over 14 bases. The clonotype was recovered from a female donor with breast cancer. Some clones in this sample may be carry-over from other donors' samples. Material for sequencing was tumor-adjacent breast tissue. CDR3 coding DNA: TGTGCCAGCACTCCGAAGGGACTAGCGGGGGATGAGCAGTTCTTC. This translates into CASTPKGLAGDEQFF.